This T cell receptor beta chain appears in the sequencing data of a study of T-cell reconstitution after alpha-beta-depleted transplantation in children. The study, taken as a whole, reports: T-cell counts and diversity at one year following transplant were attributed mainly to newly produced T cells. Recipient T cells and thymic progenitors that survived were the source of the high TCRbeta diversity seen at day 60 in some patients.

The CDR3 runs 18 residues. V was clipped by 4 bases and J by 1 base, with 20 bases between them. Germline CDR1 SGHAT, CDR2 FQDESV (reference sequence). The authors prepared the TCRbeta library with unique molecular identifiers. A single record per CDR3 protein comes from TCRdb applying MiXCR to the PCR reads. Among about 540,000 distinct CDR3 sequences, roughly 30% were seen once, and the ten largest hold about a third. A word on this clonotype: Its antigen remains unknown.

This TCR was sampled from a boy in the first two years of life with Wiskott-Aldrich syndrome, due to receive a stem cell transplant. The sample here was PBMCs, taken before TCRalphabeta/CD19-depleted stem cell transplant. The chain carries TRBV11-1 and TRBJ1-3; TRBD1 is a possible D gene (5 bases). The CDR3 region is CASSYSLRKGASGNTIYF. CDR3 sequence (DNA): TGTGCCAGCAGCTACTCCCTCCGAAAAGGGGCTTCTGGAAACACCATATATTTT. The entire variable domain, with the rest obtained from reference TRBV11-1 and TRBJ1-3, is as follows: EAEVAQSPRYKITEKSQAVAFWCDPISGHATLYWYRQILGQGPELLVQFQDESVVDDSQLPKDRFSAERLKGVDSTLKIQPAELGDSAMYLCASSYSLRKGASGNTIYFGEGSWLTVV.